What follows describes a single T cell receptor beta chain. The antigen is undetermined. Vbeta (60) and Jbeta (13) primers were used in the PCR. Sequencing was performed with immunoSEQ multiplex PCR; in TCRdb, only in-frame clones are kept and a portion is missing. The sample lists approximately 190,000 clones; more than 75% were seen once. The sample belongs to a study of cytomegalovirus exposure and HLA in healthy donors. Study-level results: Owing to their indistinguishability, certain V segments, notably TRBV6-2 and TRBV6-3, were excluded. The study carried out a later analysis of TCR beta sequences. It associated some 17,000 of them with specific HLA alleles at a false discovery rate of 0.05. A later analysis showed that HLA-associated TCR beta chains had undergone more clonal expansion than equally common others.

Whereas donors were nominally healthy upon sampling, unrecorded immune exposures were probable. This CDR3 region has 13 residues. V was trimmed by 1 base and J by 7 bases, leaving 10 bases between them. CDR1 and CDR2 from the germline V gene are SGHNT and YYREEE (reference sequence). Source material: PBMCs. J is TRBJ2-3 and V is TRBV5-4; weak D call: TRBD2 (5 bases). The clonotype was recovered from a man aged 30 to 39 in good health and CMV-seronegative. The CDR3 region has the DNA TGTGCCAGCAGCTTGAGCGGAGGCCATACGCAGTATTTT. It codes for CASSLSGGHTQYF.